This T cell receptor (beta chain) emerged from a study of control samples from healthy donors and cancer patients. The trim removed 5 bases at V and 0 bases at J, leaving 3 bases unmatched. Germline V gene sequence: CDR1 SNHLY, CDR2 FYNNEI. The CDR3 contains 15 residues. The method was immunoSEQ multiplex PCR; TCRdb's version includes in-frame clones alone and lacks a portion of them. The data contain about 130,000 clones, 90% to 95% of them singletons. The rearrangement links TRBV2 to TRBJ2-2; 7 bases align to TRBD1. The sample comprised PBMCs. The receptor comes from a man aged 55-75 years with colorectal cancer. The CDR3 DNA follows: TGTGCCAGCAGTTGGGACAGCTCGAACACCGGGGAGCTGTTTTTT. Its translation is CASSWDSSNTGELFF.